Shown below are 10 T cell receptor beta chains from a single sample sequenced in a study of brain T cells in children with intractable seizures. The time point denotes: blood from clinic visit 5 months post-surgery; TSC patient then seizure free. Assay used: immunoSEQ multiplex PCR; TCRdb lists only in-frame clones, some missing. The sample lists about 340,000 clones; about 93% were seen once. The sequencing here drew on peripheral blood, taken around 5 months after surgery. The receptors come from a boy less than two years old with tuberous sclerosis and intractable seizures.

The chain recombines TRBV4-2 with TRBJ2-5; D tentatively fits TRBD1 or TRBD2 (6 bases each). Germline V gives CDR1 LGHNA, CDR2 YNFKEQ. This CDR3 contains 16 residues. The V end lost 2 bases, the J end lost 5 bases, and 18 bases lay between the germline ends. CDR3 loop: CASSQNTGPAGETQYF. CDR3 nucleotides: TGTGCCAGCAGCCAAAATACAGGGCCGGCGGGGGAGACCCAGTACTTC.

CDR3 bases: TGTGCCATCCTAGTGGGAACGGGATTTACCTATGGCTACACCTTC. This translates into CAILVGTGFTYGYTF. This rearrangement joins TRBV7-9 to TRBJ1-2; D gene ambiguous. CDR1 is SEHNR, CDR2 FQNEAQ, per germline (reference sequence). Trimming removed 10 bases from V and 4 bases from J, with 22 bases in between. This CDR3 contains 15 residues.

J is TRBJ2-5 and V is TRBV9; D is unclear. V lost 2 bases and J lost 2, with 13 bases in between. The CDR3 length is 15 residues. The V gene's germline CDR1 is SGDLS and CDR2 YYNGEE. The CDR3 region has the DNA TGTGCCAGCAGCGTTCACCCGGATTCACAAGAGACCCAGTACTTC. Protein sequence: CASSVHPDSQETQYF. Based on the CDR3 plus reference TRBV9 and TRBJ2-5, the full variable domain is DSGVTQTPKHLITATGQRVTLRCSPRSGDLSVYWYQQSLDQGLQFLIQYYNGEERAKGNILERFSAQQFPDLHSELNLSSLELGDSALYFCASSVHPDSQETQYFGPGTRLLVL.

The chain has TRBV3-1 (or the pseudogene TRBV3-2) and TRBJ2-7; D may be TRBD1 (7 bases). The V end was cut by 3 bases, the J end by 5 bases, with 17 bases between. The CDR3 has 15 residues. CDR1 and CDR2 from the germline V gene are LGHDT and YNNKEL (reference sequence). CDR3: CASSQGGQGGNEQYF. CDR3 sequence (DNA): TGTGCCAGCAGCCAGGGGGGCCAGGGGGGAAACGAGCAGTACTTC.

The rearrangement uses TRBV25-1 and TRBJ1-2; 7 bases map to TRBD1. CDR1 MGHDK and CDR2 SYGVNS come from the germline V gene. V lost 2 bases to trimming and J lost 5 bases; unmatched junction nucleotides: 11. This CDR3 contains 16 residues. The CDR3 sequence is CASSEVVDRVGYGYTF. The CDR3 nucleotides are TGTGCCAGCAGTGAAGTTGTCGACAGGGTAGGATATGGCTACACCTTC.

V usage is TRBV14 and J usage is TRBJ1-2; D unresolved. This CDR3 region has 11 residues. With 1 base removed from V and 8 bases from J, the gap between germline ends came to 5 bases. The germline gives CDR1 SGHDN, CDR2 FVKESK. The CDR3 protein is CASSQGQGYTF. CDR3 DNA: TGTGCCAGCAGCCAAGGACAAGGCTACACCTTC.

DNA for the CDR3: TGTGCCAGCAGTTACTTTGGACTTACCGGGGAGCTGTTTTTT. Translating gives CASSYFGLTGELFF. J is TRBJ2-2 and V is TRBV6-5; D possibly corresponds to TRBD2 (5 bases). V lost 1 base and J lost 5, with 8 bases in between. Germline V lookup: CDR1 MNHEY, CDR2 SVGAGI. CDR3 length: 14 amino acids.

CDR3 nucleotide sequence: TGTGCCAGCAGCCAAGATAGGATTGATCAGCCCCAGCATTTT. Protein sequence: CASSQDRIDQPQHF. The rearrangement links TRBV4-2 to TRBJ1-5; D not certain. Germline assignment: CDR1 LGHNA and CDR2 YNFKEQ. Trimming stripped 0 bases from V and 5 bases from J, with 8 bases between. The CDR3 totals 14 residues.

The chain employs TRBV7-6 and TRBJ2-1, with D perhaps given as TRBD1 or TRBD2 (5 bases each). The CDR3 spans 15 residues. CDR1 and CDR2 (germline): SGHVS, FNYEAQ. V dropped 2 bases and J dropped 2 bases, with 10 bases sitting between them. The CDR3 bases are TGTGCCAGCAGCTTACCCGGGACGCCCTACAATGAGCAGTTCTTC. Its protein product is CASSLPGTPYNEQFF.

In DNA form, the CDR3 reads TGTGCCAGCAGCTTAAGCCGGAGCAACGCTGAAGCTTTCTTT. It yields the protein CASSLSRSNAEAFF. J is TRBJ1-1 and V is TRBV7-6; no clear D gene. Germline assignment: CDR1 SGHVS and CDR2 FNYEAQ. V lost 2 bases to trimming and J lost 6 bases, with 13 bases between them. CDR3 length: 14 residues.